This entry is about one T cell receptor (beta chain). This specimen comes from a study of blood T cell repertoires in COVID-19. Which cohort a participant joined came from the clinical history participants gave. This table comes from immunoSEQ multiplex PCR, and its TCRdb copy is limited to in-frame clones, with some not included. The table includes approximately 260,000 clones, approximately 88% detected once. V was pared by 6 bases and J by 5 bases, with 16 bases of the junction left unmatched. Looked up from germline, CDR1 is MGHRA and CDR2 is YSYEKL. The CDR3 loop spans 17 amino acids. V is TRBV4-1 and J is TRBJ2-5; TRBD2 agrees at 9 bases. The sample was PBMCs or T cells enriched from blood (not recorded which). This receptor was taken from a middle-aged woman with acute COVID-19. Written as DNA, the CDR3 is TGCGCCAGCAGTCCCTGGGCGGGAGGGCCGTTCGGCGAGACCCAGTACTTC. It encodes CASSPWAGGPFGETQYF.